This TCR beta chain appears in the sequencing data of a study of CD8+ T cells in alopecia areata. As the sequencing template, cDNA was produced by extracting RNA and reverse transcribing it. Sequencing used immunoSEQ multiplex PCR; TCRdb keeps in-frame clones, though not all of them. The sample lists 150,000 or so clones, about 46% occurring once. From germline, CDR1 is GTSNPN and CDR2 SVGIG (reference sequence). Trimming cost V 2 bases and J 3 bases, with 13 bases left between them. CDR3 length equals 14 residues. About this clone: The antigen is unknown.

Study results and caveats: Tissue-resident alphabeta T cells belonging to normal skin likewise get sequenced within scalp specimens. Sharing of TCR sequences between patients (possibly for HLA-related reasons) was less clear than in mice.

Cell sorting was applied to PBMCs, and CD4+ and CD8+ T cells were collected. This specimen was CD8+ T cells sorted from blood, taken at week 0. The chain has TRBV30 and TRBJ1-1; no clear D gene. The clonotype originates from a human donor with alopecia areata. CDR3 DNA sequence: TGTGCCTGGAGTTTATCTCCAAGGGACACTGAAGCTTTCTTT. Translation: CAWSLSPRDTEAFF.